This TCR beta chain came from a study of cytomegalovirus exposure and HLA in healthy donors. Findings and limits, study-wide: HLA allele associations emerged for some 16,000 TCR beta sequences in a later analysis, at 0.05 false discovery rate. Researchers catalogued some 160 TCR beta chains as cytomegalovirus-associated. Segments of the TCR beta V type were, in most cases, productive about 87% or about 30% of the time in an earlier analysis.

CDR3 size: 12 residues. Trimming removed 3 bases from V and 13 bases from J, with 10 bases in between. In germline, CDR1 is SNHLY, CDR2 FYNNEI. Healthy bone marrow donors made up the donor group. Use of 60 Vbeta and 13 Jbeta primers characterized the PCR. The table came from immunoSEQ multiplex PCR; TCRdb's copy has only in-frame clones and leaves some out. The sample contains tens of thousands of clones, around 79% of which appear only once. Comments on this clone: Its target is not known.

The TCR comes from a woman between 40 and 50 years old in good health and CMV-seropositive. The sample consisted of PBMCs. The chain is built from TRBV2 and TRBJ1-6; D unclear. CDR3 residues: CASSDRREPLHF. CDR3 nucleotide sequence: TGTGCCAGCAGTGACCGGAGGGAGCCCCTCCACTTT. Full variable domain (outside the CDR3, taken from reference TRBV2 and TRBJ1-6): EPEVTQTPSHQVTQMGQEVILRCVPISNHLYFYWYRQILGQKVEFLVSFYNNEISEKSEIFDDQFSVERPDGSNFTLKIRSTKLEDSAMYFCASSDRREPLHFGNGTRLTVT.